These 9 T cell receptor beta chains originate from one sample sequenced in a study of T cell responses to AZD1222 COVID-19 vaccine. Method: immunoSEQ multiplex PCR; TCRdb's copy keeps in-frame clones and lacks some. Seen here are roughly 150,000 clones, approximately 91% observed once, and the top ten hold under 2.5%. The source was peripheral blood, collected on day 0 of AZD1222 vaccination. The receptors come from an adult in good health.

The CDR3 nucleotides are TGTGCCAGCTCACCACCATTAGACAACACTGAAGCTTTCTTT. This translates into CASSPPLDNTEAFF. The chain carries TRBV18 and TRBJ1-1; D unclear. The CDR3 runs 14 residues. Germline V gene lookup returns CDR1 KGHSH and CDR2 LQKENI. V gave up 0 bases and J gave up 2 bases, with 7 bases separating them.

This chain connects TRBV5-1 to TRBJ1-2; D possibly corresponds to TRBD1 (6 bases). CDR1 is SGHRS, CDR2 YFSETQ, per germline. The CDR3 runs to 14 residues. Trimming stripped 2 bases from V and 6 bases from J, with 14 bases between. The CDR3 region is CASSLNQGFNGYTF. The DNA of the CDR3 is TGCGCCAGCAGCTTAAATCAGGGGTTTAATGGCTACACCTTC.

This clone appeared a single time. The chain has TRBV2 and TRBJ1-2; D unclear. Trimming shortened V by 2 bases and J by 4 bases, and 5 bases separated the two germline ends. Germline V gene data show CDR1 as SNHLY and CDR2 as FYNNEI. The CDR3 is made up of 12 amino acids. The CDR3 DNA is TGTGCCAGCAGTGAAATTGCCTATGGCTACACCTTC. This translates into CASSEIAYGYTF.

The chain couples TRBV19 to TRBJ1-6, with D uncertain. Germline assignment: CDR1 LNHDA and CDR2 SQIVND (reference sequence). This CDR3 contains 14 residues. The germline V and J ends were trimmed by 3 bases and 5 bases, with 8 bases remaining between them. CDR3 amino acids: CASSIQLNNSPLHF. As DNA, the CDR3 is TGTGCCAGTAGTATTCAGCTTAATAATTCACCCCTCCACTTT. The entire variable domain, with the rest obtained from reference TRBV19 and TRBJ1-6, is as follows: DGGITQSPKYLFRKEGQNVTLSCEQNLNHDAMYWYRQDPGQGLRLIYYSQIVNDFQKGDIAEGYSVSREKKESFPLTVTSAQKNPTAFYLCASSIQLNNSPLHFGNGTRLTVT.

This clone was recorded only once. V is TRBV4-3 and J is TRBJ1-1; 11 bases map to TRBD1. CDR1 and CDR2 (germline): LGHNA, YSLEER. CDR3 length: 16 amino acids. V lost 0 bases, J lost 5 bases, and 5 bases stayed unmatched. CDR3 bases: TGCGCCAGCAGCCAAGATGCAGGACAGGGGGCGACTGAAGCTTTCTTT. It specifies CASSQDAGQGATEAFF.

J is TRBJ2-4 and V is TRBV7-9, with TRBD1 as a possible D gene (6 bases). The CDR3 is made up of 16 amino acids. Germline CDR1 and CDR2: SEHNR and FQNEAQ (reference sequence). The germline V and J ends were trimmed by 5 bases and 4 bases, with 18 bases remaining between them. The CDR3 is CASSSEQGKEKNIQYF. The CDR3 bases are TGTGCCAGCAGCAGTGAACAGGGAAAGGAGAAAAACATTCAGTACTTC.

In DNA form, the CDR3 reads TGTGCCAGCAGTGAAGATGGGAGAGGGGGCAATCAGCCCCAGCATTTT. Its protein product is CASSEDGRGGNQPQHF. The chain employs TRBV2 and TRBJ1-5, with a tentative D call TRBD1 (5 bases). V lost 1 base and J 2 bases, leaving 12 bases between the germline ends. The germline CDR1 and CDR2 sequences are SNHLY and FYNNEI. The CDR3 spans 16 residues.

The CDR3 here is CASSDLPGLDSNQPQHF. The CDR3 DNA reads as TGCGCCAGCAGTGACCTACCAGGACTGGATAGCAATCAGCCCCAGCATTTT. The genes are TRBV10-2 and TRBJ1-5; no reliable D call. Germline lookup yields CDR1 WSHSY and CDR2 SAAADI. This CDR3 region has 17 residues. V dropped 3 bases and J dropped 0 bases, with 15 bases sitting between them.

Details on this clone: At one of its ends the junction is not consistent with the germline gene, which may arise from a read error. The rearrangement links TRBV2 to TRBJ1-2; D is ambiguous. Germline values: CDR1 SNHLY, CDR2 FYNNEI. The length of the CDR3 is 13 residues. For the CDR3, the DNA is TGTGCCAGTAGTGTAGACGGACACTATGGCTACACCTTC. Its protein is CASSVDGHYGYTF.